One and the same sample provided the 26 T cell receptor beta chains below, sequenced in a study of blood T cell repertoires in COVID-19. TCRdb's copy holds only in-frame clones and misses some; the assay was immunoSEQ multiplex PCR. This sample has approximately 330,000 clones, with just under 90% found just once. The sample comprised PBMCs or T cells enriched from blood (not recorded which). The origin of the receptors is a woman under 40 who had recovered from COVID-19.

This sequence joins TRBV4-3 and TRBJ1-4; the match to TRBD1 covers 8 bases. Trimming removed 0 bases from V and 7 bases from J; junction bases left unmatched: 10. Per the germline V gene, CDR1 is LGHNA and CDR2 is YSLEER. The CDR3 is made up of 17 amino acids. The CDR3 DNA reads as TGCGCCAGCAGCCAAGACAGGGGGCTGGACTTCGGTGAAAAACTGTTTTTT. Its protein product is CASSQDRGLDFGEKLFF.

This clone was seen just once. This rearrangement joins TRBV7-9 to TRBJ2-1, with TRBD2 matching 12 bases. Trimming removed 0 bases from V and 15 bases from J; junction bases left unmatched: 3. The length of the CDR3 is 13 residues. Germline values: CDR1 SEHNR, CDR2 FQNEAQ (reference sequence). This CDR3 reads CASSLAQLAGGFF. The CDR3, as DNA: TGTGCCAGCAGCTTAGCACAACTAGCGGGAGGGTTCTTC.

CDR3 residues: CASSLYLASGRANEQFF. CDR3 nucleotides: TGTGCCAGCAGCTTATACTTGGCTAGCGGGAGGGCTAATGAGCAGTTCTTC. The chain employs TRBV11-2 and TRBJ2-1, with TRBD2 matching 12 bases. Germline values: CDR1 SGHAT, CDR2 FQNNGV. Trimming at V came to 2 bases and at J to 7 bases, leaving 9 bases not matched to a gene. The CDR3 totals 17 residues.

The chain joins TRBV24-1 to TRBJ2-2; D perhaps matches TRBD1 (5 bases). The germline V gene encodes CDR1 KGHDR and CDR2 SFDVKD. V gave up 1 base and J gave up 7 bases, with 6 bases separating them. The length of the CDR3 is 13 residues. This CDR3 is CATSDFQGGELFF. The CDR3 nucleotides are TGTGCCACCAGTGATTTTCAGGGCGGGGAGCTGTTTTTT.

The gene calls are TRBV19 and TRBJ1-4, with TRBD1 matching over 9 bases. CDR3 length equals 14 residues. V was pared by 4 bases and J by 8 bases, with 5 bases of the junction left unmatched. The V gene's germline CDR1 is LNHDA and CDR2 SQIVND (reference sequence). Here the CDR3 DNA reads TGTGCCAGTAGTACCGGGACAGGGCTAGAAAAACTGTTTTTT. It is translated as CASSTGTGLEKLFF. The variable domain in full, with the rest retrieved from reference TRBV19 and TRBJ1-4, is DGGITQSPKYLFRKEGQNVTLSCEQNLNHDAMYWYRQDPGQGLRLIYYSQIVNDFQKGDIAEGYSVSREKKESFPLTVTSAQKNPTAFYLCASSTGTGLEKLFFGSGTQLSVL.

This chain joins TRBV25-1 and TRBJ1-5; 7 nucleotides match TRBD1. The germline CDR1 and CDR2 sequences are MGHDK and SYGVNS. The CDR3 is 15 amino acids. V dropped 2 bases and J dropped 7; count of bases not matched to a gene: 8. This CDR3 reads CASSETGAQRQPQHF. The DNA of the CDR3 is TGTGCCAGCAGTGAAACAGGGGCCCAACGACAGCCCCAGCATTTT.

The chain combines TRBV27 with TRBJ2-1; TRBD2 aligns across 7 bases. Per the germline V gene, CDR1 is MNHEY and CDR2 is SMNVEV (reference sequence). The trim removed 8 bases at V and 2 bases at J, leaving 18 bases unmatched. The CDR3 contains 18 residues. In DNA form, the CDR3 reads TGTGCCAGCTATCGTTATCGAGGCGGGAGTGTCACCTACAATGAGCAGTTCTTC. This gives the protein CASYRYRGGSVTYNEQFF.

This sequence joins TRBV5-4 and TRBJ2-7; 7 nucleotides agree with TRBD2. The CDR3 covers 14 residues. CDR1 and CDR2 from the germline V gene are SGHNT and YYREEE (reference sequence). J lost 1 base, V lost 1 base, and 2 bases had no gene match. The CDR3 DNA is TGTGCCAGCAGCTTGCAGCGGGGATCCTACGAGCAGTACTTC. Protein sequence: CASSLQRGSYEQYF.

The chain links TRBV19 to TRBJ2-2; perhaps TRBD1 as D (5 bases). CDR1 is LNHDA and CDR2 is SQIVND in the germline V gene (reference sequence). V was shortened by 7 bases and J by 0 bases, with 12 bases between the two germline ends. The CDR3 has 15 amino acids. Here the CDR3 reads CASKGYGPNTGELFF. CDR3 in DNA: TGTGCCAGTAAGGGGTACGGGCCGAACACCGGGGAGCTGTTTTTT. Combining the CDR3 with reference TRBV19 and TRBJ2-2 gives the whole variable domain DGGITQSPKYLFRKEGQNVTLSCEQNLNHDAMYWYRQDPGQGLRLIYYSQIVNDFQKGDIAEGYSVSREKKESFPLTVTSAQKNPTAFYLCASKGYGPNTGELFFGEGSRLTVL.

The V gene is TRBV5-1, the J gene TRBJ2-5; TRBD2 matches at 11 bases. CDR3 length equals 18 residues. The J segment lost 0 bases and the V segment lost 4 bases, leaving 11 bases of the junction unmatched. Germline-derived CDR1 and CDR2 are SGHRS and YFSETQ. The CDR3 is CASSRTTSGTLYQETQYF. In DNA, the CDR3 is TGCGCCAGCAGCCGTACGACTAGCGGGACTTTGTACCAAGAGACCCAGTACTTC.

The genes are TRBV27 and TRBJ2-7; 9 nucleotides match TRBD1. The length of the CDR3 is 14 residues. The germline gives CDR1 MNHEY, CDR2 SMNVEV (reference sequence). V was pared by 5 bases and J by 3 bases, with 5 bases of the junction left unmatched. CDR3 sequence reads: CASSPRQGDYEQYF. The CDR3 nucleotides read TGTGCCAGCAGTCCCAGACAGGGGGACTACGAGCAGTACTTC.

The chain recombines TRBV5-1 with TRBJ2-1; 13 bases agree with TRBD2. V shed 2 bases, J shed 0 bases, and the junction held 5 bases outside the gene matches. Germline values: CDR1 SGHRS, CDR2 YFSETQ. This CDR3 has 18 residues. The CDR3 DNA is TGCGCCAGCAGCTTCCCACTAGCGGGAGGGTTCTCCTACAATGAGCAGTTCTTC. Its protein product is CASSFPLAGGFSYNEQFF.

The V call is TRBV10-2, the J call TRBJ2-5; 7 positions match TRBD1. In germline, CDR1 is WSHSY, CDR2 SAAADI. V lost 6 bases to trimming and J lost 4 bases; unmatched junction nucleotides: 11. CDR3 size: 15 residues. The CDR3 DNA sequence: TGCGCCAGCAGCTGGAACAGGGGCCTGAGAGAGACCCAGTACTTC. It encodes CASSWNRGLRETQYF.

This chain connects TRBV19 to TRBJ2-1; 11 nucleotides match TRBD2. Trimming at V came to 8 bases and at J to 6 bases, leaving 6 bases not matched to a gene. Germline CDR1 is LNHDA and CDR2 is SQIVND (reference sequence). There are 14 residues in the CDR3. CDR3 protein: CASETSGSSNEQFF. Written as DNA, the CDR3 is TGTGCCAGTGAAACTAGCGGGAGTAGCAATGAGCAGTTCTTC.

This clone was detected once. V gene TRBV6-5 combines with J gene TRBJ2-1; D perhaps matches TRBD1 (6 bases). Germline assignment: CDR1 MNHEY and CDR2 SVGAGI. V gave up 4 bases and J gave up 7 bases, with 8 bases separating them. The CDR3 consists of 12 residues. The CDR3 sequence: CASSSTGNEQFF. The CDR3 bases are TGTGCCAGCAGTTCGACAGGTAATGAGCAGTTCTTC.

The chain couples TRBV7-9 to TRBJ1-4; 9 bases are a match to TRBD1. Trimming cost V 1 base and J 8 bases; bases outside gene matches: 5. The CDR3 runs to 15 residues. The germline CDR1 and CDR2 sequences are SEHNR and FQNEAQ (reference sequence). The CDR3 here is CASSLEQGAREKLFF. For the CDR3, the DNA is TGTGCCAGCAGCTTAGAACAGGGGGCGAGGGAAAAACTGTTTTTT.

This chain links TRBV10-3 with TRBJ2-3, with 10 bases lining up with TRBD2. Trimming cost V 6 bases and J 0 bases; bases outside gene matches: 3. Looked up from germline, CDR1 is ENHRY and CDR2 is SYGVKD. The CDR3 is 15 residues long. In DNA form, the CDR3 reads TGTGCCATCAGCGAGACTAGCGGGAGCACAGATACGCAGTATTTT. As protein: CAISETSGSTDTQYF.

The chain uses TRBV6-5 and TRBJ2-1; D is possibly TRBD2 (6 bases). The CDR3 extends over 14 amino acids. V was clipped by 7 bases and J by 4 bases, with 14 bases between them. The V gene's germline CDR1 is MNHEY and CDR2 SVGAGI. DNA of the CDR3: TGTGCCAGCATCCCCCAAGCGGGTTACAATGAGCAGTTCTTC. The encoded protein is CASIPQAGYNEQFF.

The CDR3 loop is CATSSTGMYQPQHF. For the CDR3, the DNA is TGTGCCACCAGCAGTACAGGGATGTATCAGCCCCAGCATTTT. The rearrangement links TRBV15 to TRBJ1-5; TRBD1 is a possible D gene (6 bases). V was trimmed by 3 bases and J by 5 bases, leaving 11 bases between them. The CDR3 extends over 14 amino acids. The germline V gene encodes CDR1 LNHNV and CDR2 YYDKDF (reference sequence).

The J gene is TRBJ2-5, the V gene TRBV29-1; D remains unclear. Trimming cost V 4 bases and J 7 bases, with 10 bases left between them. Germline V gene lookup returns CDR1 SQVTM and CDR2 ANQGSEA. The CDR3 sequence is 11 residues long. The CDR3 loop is CSVAATGTQYF. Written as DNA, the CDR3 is TGCAGCGTTGCTGCCACGGGGACCCAGTACTTC.

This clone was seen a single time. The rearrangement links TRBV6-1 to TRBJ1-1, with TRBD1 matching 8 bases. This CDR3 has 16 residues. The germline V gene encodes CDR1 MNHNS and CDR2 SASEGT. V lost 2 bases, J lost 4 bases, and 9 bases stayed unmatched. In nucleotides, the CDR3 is TGTGCCAGCAGTGAATTAAGGACAGGGAAGGGCACTGAAGCTTTCTTT. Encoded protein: CASSELRTGKGTEAFF.

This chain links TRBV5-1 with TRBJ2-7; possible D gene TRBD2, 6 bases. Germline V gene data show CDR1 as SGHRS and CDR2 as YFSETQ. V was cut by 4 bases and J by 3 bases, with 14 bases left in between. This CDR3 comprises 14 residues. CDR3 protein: CASSPRTTLYEQYF. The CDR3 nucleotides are TGCGCCAGCAGCCCCCGGACTACCCTCTACGAGCAGTACTTC.

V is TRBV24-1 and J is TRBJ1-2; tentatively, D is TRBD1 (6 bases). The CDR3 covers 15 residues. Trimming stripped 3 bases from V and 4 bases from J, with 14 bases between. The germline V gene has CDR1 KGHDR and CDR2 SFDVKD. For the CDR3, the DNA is TGTGCCACCAGTGATACCCCAGGGGAGGGCTATGGCTACACCTTC. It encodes CATSDTPGEGYGYTF.

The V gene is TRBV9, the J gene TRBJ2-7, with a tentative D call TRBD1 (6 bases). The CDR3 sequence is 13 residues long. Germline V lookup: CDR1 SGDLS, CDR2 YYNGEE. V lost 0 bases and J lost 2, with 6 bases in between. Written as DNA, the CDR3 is TGTGCCAGCAGCGTAGGGACAGCCTACGAGCAGTACTTC. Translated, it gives CASSVGTAYEQYF.

The CDR3 DNA is TGTGCCAGCAGCCCAGAATTCAATCAGCCCCAGCATTTT. It yields the protein CASSPEFNQPQHF. The chain carries TRBV6-5 and TRBJ1-5; no firm D call. This CDR3 is 13 amino acids long. V lost 6 bases and J lost 3, with 9 bases in between. Germline V gives CDR1 MNHEY, CDR2 SVGAGI.

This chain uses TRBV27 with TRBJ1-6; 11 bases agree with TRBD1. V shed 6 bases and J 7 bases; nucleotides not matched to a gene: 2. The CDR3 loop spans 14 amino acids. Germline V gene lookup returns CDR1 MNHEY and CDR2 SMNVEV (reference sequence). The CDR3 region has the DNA TGTGCCAGCAGGGACAGGGGGCGGAATTCACCCCTCCACTTT. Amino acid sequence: CASRDRGRNSPLHF.